A selection of T cell receptor beta chains follows, all from one sample in a study of monozygotic twins with inflammatory bowel disease. TCRdb reprocessed the 5' RACE reads, with one entry per CDR3 protein and no DNA. The table lists about 210,000 distinct CDR3 sequences. The material sequenced was blood. The receptors come from a human donor with ulcerative colitis or Crohn's disease, or a healthy co-twin of an affected twin (not recorded which). The CDR3 runs from the conserved cysteine through the conserved F or W.

TRBJ2-7 TRBV6-5 CASSYGVGTGFYEQYF
TRBJ2-1 TRBV29-1 CSVGLVGPNEQFF
TRBJ2-3 TRBV20-1 CSVGAGGLTDTQYF
TRBJ1-1 TRBV6-5 CASSYVGVNTEAFF
TRBJ1-3 TRBV7-8 CASSPGQLSGNTIYF
TRBJ1-3 TRBV18 CASSPGTHSGNTIYF
TRBJ2-7 TRBV20-1 CSVPDGTYEQYF
TRBJ2-3 TRBV2 CASGGQPRGADTQYF
TRBJ1-1 TRBV20-1 CSARQGTVPEAFF
TRBJ1-5 TRBV6-1 CASSKQGANQPQHF
TRBJ1-1 TRBV20-1 CSARGTGRDTEAFF
TRBJ1-1 TRBV9 CASSVSRNTEAFF
TRBJ2-1 TRBV5-1 CASSSPSGEYNEQFF
TRBJ2-1 TRBV5-1 CASGRGRGKYNEQFF
TRBJ1-4 TRBV5-1 CASSLSVLNEKLFF
TRBJ1-5 TRBV12-3/TRBV12-4 CASSRTENGPQHF